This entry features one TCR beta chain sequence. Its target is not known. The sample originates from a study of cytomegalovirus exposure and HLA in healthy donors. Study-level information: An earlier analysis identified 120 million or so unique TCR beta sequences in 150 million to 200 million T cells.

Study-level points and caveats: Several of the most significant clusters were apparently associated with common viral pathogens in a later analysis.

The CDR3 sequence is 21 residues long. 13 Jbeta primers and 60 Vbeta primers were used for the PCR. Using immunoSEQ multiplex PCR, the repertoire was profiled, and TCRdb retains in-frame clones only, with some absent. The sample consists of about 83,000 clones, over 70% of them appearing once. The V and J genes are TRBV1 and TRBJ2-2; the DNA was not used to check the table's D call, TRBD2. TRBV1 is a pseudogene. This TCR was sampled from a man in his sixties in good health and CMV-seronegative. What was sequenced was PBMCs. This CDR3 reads CTSSHPSRTSGRASLTGELFF. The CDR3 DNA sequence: TGCACCAGCAGCCATCCAAGCCGGACTAGCGGGAGGGCCAGTCTCACCGGGGAGCTGTTTTTT.